This T cell receptor (beta chain) was recovered during a study of CD8 T cells in Susac syndrome. With random hexamers, reverse transcription was performed on about 0.5 to 1 ug of RNA. In TCRdb, the immunoSEQ multiplex PCR reads were re-called with MiXCR into one record per CDR3 protein. The sample consists of approximately 71,000 distinct CDR3 sequences, roughly 95% of them appearing once. The sample comprised CD4+ T cells from PBMCs. The TCR comes from a human donor with multiple sclerosis.

The CDR3 DNA reads TGTGCCAGCAGTCCCCCCCCACTAGCGATTGAGCAGTTCTTC. This translates into CASSPPPLAIEQFF. The chain employs TRBV28 and TRBJ2-1; 7 bases are shared with TRBD2. Looked up from germline, CDR1 is MDHEN and CDR2 is SYDVKM. Losses at the gene ends were 5 bases for V and 9 bases for J; bases not matched to a gene: 10. The CDR3 runs to 14 residues.